This TCR beta chain is drawn from a study of T cells in Graves' hyperthyroidism and ophthalmopathy. The source material, RNA transcripts, was used to amplify TCR beta CDR3 regions. When the TCR CDR3 underwent first-round RT-PCR, the HTBI primer set was used. MiXCR, run by TCRdb on the multiplex PCR reads, gives a single entry per CDR3 protein. Of fewer than 600,000 distinct CDR3 sequences in the sample, approximately 15% are singletons; the top ten hold less than 20%. At least ten counts were recorded for this clonotype. The sample comprised blood. The sequence was collected from a woman younger than 30 with Graves' hyperthyroidism.

The CDR3 region has the DNA TGTGCCACCAGTGATCCCGGGACTAGCGGGAGAGTGGAGCAGTTCTTC. Protein product: CATSDPGTSGRVEQFF. The chain couples TRBV24-1 to TRBJ2-1; the match to TRBD2 covers 14 bases. Germline CDR1 reads KGHDR; CDR2 reads SFDVKD. This CDR3 is built from 16 residues. V lost 3 bases, J lost 10 bases, and 7 bases stayed unmatched.